This TCR beta chain was found in a study of metastatic and nonmetastatic thyroid tumors. Study-level background: Repertoires of blood and of tissue (tumor or nodule) from malignant and benign thyroid patients were compared.

TCRdb re-analyzed the PCR reads through MiXCR. Of around 26,000 clones listed, 20% were seen once; the top ten hold roughly 4.4%. Trimming cost V 2 bases and J 6 bases, with 17 bases left between them. There are 15 residues in the CDR3. Per the germline V gene, CDR1 is LGHNA and CDR2 is YSLEER. Study findings and constraints: In blood and tumor, TCR beta diversity was reportedly significantly higher in malignant thyroid tumors than in benign nodules.

Ahead of thyroid surgery, no patient had received treatment of any kind. The table lists this clone with many counts. The antigen is unknown. V usage is TRBV4-3 and J usage is TRBJ2-7; the D gene is possibly TRBD1 (6 bases). The receptor's source is a female donor with papillary thyroid cancer or a benign thyroid nodule (not recorded which). Some clones in this sample may be carry-over from other donors' samples. Sequencing was performed on adjacent normal tissue. The CDR3 nucleotides read TGCGCCAGCAGCCAATCAAACAGGGCCCCTTCCGAGCAGTACTTC. Translation gives CASSQSNRAPSEQYF.